The 27 T cell receptor beta chains below come from one sample, sequenced in a study of CXCR3-negative and CXCR3-positive naive CD8 T cells. Study-wide findings and caveats: CXCR3-positive naive cells carried more hydrophobic TRB CDR3s than CXCR3-negative naive cells did.

UMI-labeled 5' RACE TRB cDNA libraries were prepared from the cells. TCRdb processed the 5' RACE reads again and assigns one entry to each CDR3 protein, with no DNA. This sample's clone table lists tens of thousands of distinct CDR3 sequences. Antigen specificity for these receptors is unknown. Sequenced: naive CXCR3+ CD8+ T cells from blood. Stated subset: CD45RO-CCR7+CD27+CD95- naive CD8+ T cells expressing CXCR3 (TNR3+). These receptors were obtained from a human donor in good health. Some clones in this sample may be carry-over from other donors' samples.

The chain is built from TRBV12-3 or TRBV12-4 and TRBJ2-7; TCRdb's D call, TRBD2, is unchecked because there is no DNA. This CDR3 is 16 amino acids long. CDR3 sequence: CASSSTSGRAPYEQYF.

The chain combines TRBV6-2 or TRBV6-3 with TRBJ2-1; the D call of TRBD1 rests on TCRdb alone, since no DNA is present to check it. The CDR3 spans 12 residues. The germline gives CDR1 MNHEY, CDR2 SVGEGT. The CDR3: CASSQTGNEQFF.

This rearrangement joins TRBV4-1 to TRBJ1-2; TCRdb's assignment of TRBD1 cannot be checked, as there is no DNA. The CDR3 consists of 16 residues. CDR1 and CDR2 from the germline V gene are MGHRA and YSYEKL. CDR3 protein: CASSQRPGQGNYGYTF.

The gene calls are TRBV28 and TRBJ2-5; there is no DNA to check the TCRdb D call of TRBD1. CDR1 is MDHEN and CDR2 is SYDVKM in the germline V gene. The CDR3 sequence is 14 residues long. The CDR3: CASSTEDRGETQYF.

The chain uses TRBV29-1 and TRBJ2-3; lacking DNA, the TRBD2 call made by TCRdb goes unchecked. Per germline, CDR1 SQVTM and CDR2 ANQGSEA. The CDR3 runs 14 residues. CDR3 amino acids: CSVEGLGGTDTQYF.

The chain has TRBV25-1 and TRBJ2-7; the TRBD1 assignment by TCRdb is unverifiable without DNA. This CDR3 is 13 amino acids long. The germline CDR1 and CDR2 sequences are MGHDK and SYGVNS. CDR3 sequence reads: CATQGLSSYEQYF.

Here the CDR3 reads CASSFKTYNEQFF. This sequence joins TRBV5-1 and TRBJ2-1. CDR3 size: 13 residues. Germline-derived CDR1 and CDR2 are SGHRS and YFSETQ.

The CDR3 here is CASSYSEGTEAFF. This sequence joins TRBV6-6 and TRBJ1-1. The CDR3 totals 13 residues. Germline V gene sequence: CDR1 MNHNY, CDR2 SVGAGI (reference sequence).

The V and J genes are TRBV15 and TRBJ1-1; TCRdb outputs TRBD1, but without DNA this stays unchecked. The CDR3 totals 15 residues. Germline assignment: CDR1 LNHNV and CDR2 YYDKDF (reference sequence). CDR3 region: CATSSEGRDIGEAFF.

V gene TRBV5-1 combines with J gene TRBJ2-5; the D call from TCRdb, TRBD1, cannot be confirmed without DNA. CDR1 is SGHRS, CDR2 YFSETQ, per germline. This CDR3 contains 16 residues. CDR3 loop: CASRPPGTGVEETQYF.

The genes are TRBV28 and TRBJ2-5; the TRBD1 assignment by TCRdb is unverifiable without DNA. Germline V gene lookup returns CDR1 MDHEN and CDR2 SYDVKM. CDR3 size: 15 residues. The chain's CDR3 is CASSTLSRGGWTQYF.

The rearrangement uses TRBV12-3 or TRBV12-4 and TRBJ1-4. The CDR3 is 16 amino acids. CDR3 sequence: CASSYQPSGYNEKLFF.

The chain is built from TRBV29-1 and TRBJ2-2; TCRdb gives TRBD2 as the D gene, but with no DNA this cannot be confirmed. Per germline, CDR1 SQVTM and CDR2 ANQGSEA. The CDR3 runs 15 residues. The CDR3: CSVDGGGSGTGELFF.

The J gene is TRBJ2-1, the V gene TRBV28; TCRdb returns TRBD2, unconfirmable since there is no DNA. Germline values: CDR1 MDHEN, CDR2 SYDVKM. The CDR3 loop spans 15 amino acids. CDR3 sequence reads: CASSLVLAENNEQFF.

The rearrangement links TRBV5-1 to TRBJ1-2; with no DNA, the TCRdb D assignment of TRBD1 cannot be verified. The CDR3 has 14 residues. Per the germline V gene, CDR1 is SGHRS and CDR2 is YFSETQ. The CDR3 loop reads CASSPERATDSYTF.

CDR3 loop: CSAPGTGIYEQYF. The rearrangement links TRBV20-1 to TRBJ2-7; as DNA is missing, the TRBD1 call by TCRdb cannot be tested. Germline V lookup: CDR1 DFQATT, CDR2 SNEGSKA (reference sequence). CDR3 length equals 13 residues.

The gene calls are TRBV20-1 and TRBJ2-2; TCRdb's D call, TRBD1, is unchecked because there is no DNA. The CDR3 spans 14 residues. Per the germline V gene, CDR1 is DFQATT and CDR2 is SNEGSKA (reference sequence). The CDR3 loop reads CSATKTGAVGELFF.

The chain has TRBV7-2 and TRBJ1-1; TCRdb selects TRBD1, and the lack of DNA leaves this call unchecked. This CDR3 has 17 residues. CDR1 is SGHTA and CDR2 is FQGNSA in the germline V gene. The CDR3 is CASSLAPQGTLNTEAFF.

This chain joins TRBV5-1 and TRBJ1-1; TCRdb calls TRBD1, which cannot be checked without DNA. Per the germline V gene, CDR1 is SGHRS and CDR2 is YFSETQ. The CDR3 length is 17 residues. The CDR3: CASSLEGPPGENTEAFF.

This chain uses TRBV5-1 with TRBJ1-1. CDR1 and CDR2 (germline): SGHRS, YFSETQ. The CDR3 length is 14 residues. CDR3 sequence: CASSLTTMNTEAFF.

J is TRBJ1-5 and V is TRBV28; TCRdb calls TRBD1, which cannot be checked without DNA. There are 12 residues in the CDR3. The V gene's germline CDR1 is MDHEN and CDR2 SYDVKM. The CDR3 protein is CASSRGVQPQHF.

The V and J genes are TRBV28 and TRBJ1-1; TCRdb's D call, TRBD1, is unchecked because there is no DNA. The CDR3 has 14 amino acids. Germline assignment: CDR1 MDHEN and CDR2 SYDVKM. The CDR3 here is CASSFAQGYTEAFF.

The rearrangement links TRBV7-2 to TRBJ2-7; the TCRdb call, TRBD2, lacks DNA for checking. Germline lookup yields CDR1 SGHTA and CDR2 FQGNSA. The CDR3 runs to 15 residues. This CDR3 is CASSKETSGGNEQYF.

The CDR3 spells CASSGLVGQPYEAFF. This chain links TRBV25-1 with TRBJ1-1; TCRdb's assignment of TRBD1 cannot be checked, as there is no DNA. The CDR3 totals 15 residues. Germline lookup yields CDR1 MGHDK and CDR2 SYGVNS.

This chain joins TRBV29-1 and TRBJ2-1; the D call of TRBD2 rests on TCRdb alone, since no DNA is present to check it. Germline CDR1 reads SQVTM; CDR2 reads ANQGSEA. This CDR3 is 13 amino acids long. CDR3 sequence reads: CSVGWGEGNEQFF.

This rearrangement joins TRBV4-1 to TRBJ2-7. Germline assignment: CDR1 MGHRA and CDR2 YSYEKL. The CDR3 has 13 residues. This CDR3 reads CASSQGGTYEQYF.

V and J are TRBV23-1 and TRBJ1-2; TCRdb gives TRBD1 as the D gene, but with no DNA this cannot be confirmed. TRBV23-1 is an ORF for which the function is uncertain. This CDR3 is built from 16 residues. CDR3 loop: CASSQCRDPRGYGYTF.